The T cell receptor (beta chain) under discussion was sequenced for a study of shared clonotypes between healthy human individuals. Study outcomes and limitations: Collection of samples was limited to blood; tissue repertoires likely differ.

The genomic DNA of each subset was split evenly across several immunoSEQ plates. Per the original methods: ImmunoSEQ output held junction-only sequences without quality scores, so filtering differed. Assay used: immunoSEQ multiplex PCR; TCRdb lists only in-frame clones, some missing. The V and J calls and clone size were taken over from that table, and D and trimming were inferred from the DNA. This table has 450,000 to 500,000 clones, about 85% appearing once. Comments on this clone: Its target is unknown.

Deletions cut 3 bases from V and 3 bases from J, with 14 bases between. From germline, CDR1 is SGHAT and CDR2 FQNNGV. The CDR3 spans 15 residues. Genomic DNA of unsorted samples came from roughly 90 million PBMCs. The V gene is TRBV11-2, the J gene TRBJ2-5; D possibly uses TRBD1 or TRBD2 (5 bases each). The material sequenced was PBMCs. This receptor was obtained from a woman aged 40 to 50 in good health. Some clones in this sample may be carry-over from other donors' samples. The CDR3 coding sequence is TGTGCCAGCAGCTTGACCGGGACCACAAAAGAGACCCAGTACTTC. Protein sequence: CASSLTGTTKETQYF.